Shown below are 24 T cell receptor beta chains from a single sample sequenced in a study of beta chain features in type 1 diabetes. The isolated RNA, all of it, was reverse transcribed, so expressed TCRB transcripts were what got sequenced. TCRdb keeps only in-frame clones here, not all; method: immunoSEQ multiplex PCR. This table holds 150,000 to 180,000 clones, under 9.5% found once. Specimen: central memory CD4+ T cells from blood. All receptors derive from a man in his late teens or twenties in good health.

The chain uses TRBV27 and TRBJ2-7; D is possibly TRBD2 (6 bases). CDR3 length: 14 residues. V lost 3 bases and J lost 0, with 9 bases in between. CDR1 and CDR2 from the germline V gene are MNHEY and SMNVEV (reference sequence). This CDR3 is CASSFFGSSYEQYF. CDR3 DNA sequence: TGTGCCAGCAGTTTCTTCGGGAGCTCCTACGAGCAGTACTTC.

This clone has more than one count but fewer than ten. The genes are TRBV25-1 and TRBJ2-3; D is undetermined. Germline loops: CDR1 MGHDK, CDR2 SYGVNS. V lost 6 bases, J lost 2 bases, and 15 bases lay in between. This CDR3 region has 15 residues. Written as DNA, the CDR3 is TGTGCCAGCAGCCCGACACGACCTCTCACAGATACGCAGTATTTT. It is translated as CASSPTRPLTDTQYF.

The J gene is TRBJ2-5, the V gene TRBV7-3; 11 bases match TRBD1. The trim removed 2 bases at V and 4 bases at J, leaving 3 bases unmatched. The CDR3 runs to 15 residues. CDR1 and CDR2 from the germline V gene are SGHTA and FQGTGA. CDR3 loop: CASSLLGTGGETQYF. CDR3 bases: TGTGCCAGCAGCTTATTAGGGACAGGGGGAGAGACCCAGTACTTC.

This chain joins TRBV5-8 and TRBJ2-1; D unresolved. This CDR3 has 13 residues. Germline assignment: CDR1 SGHTS and CDR2 YDEGEE. V lost 2 bases and J 2 bases, leaving 5 bases between the germline ends. CDR3 DNA: TGTGCCAGCAGCTTAGAGGCCTACAATGAGCAGTTCTTC. It codes for CASSLEAYNEQFF.

This chain joins TRBV30 and TRBJ2-7; the match to TRBD1 covers 11 bases. The CDR3 is 14 amino acids. Unmatched junction bases numbered 7, after V lost 6 bases and J lost 3 bases. CDR1 and CDR2 from the germline V gene are GTSNPN and SVGIG (reference sequence). CDR3 sequence reads: CACTTGTGGYEQYF. In DNA, the CDR3 is TGTGCCTGTACCACCGGGACAGGGGGCTACGAGCAGTACTTC.

This clone was seen ten or more times. The rearrangement links TRBV4-3 to TRBJ1-4; D uncertain. Germline values: CDR1 LGHNA, CDR2 YSLEER. The V and J ends lost 1 base and 8 bases respectively, with 11 bases between them. The CDR3 extends over 14 amino acids. The CDR3 region has the DNA TGCGCCAGCAGCCAAGTCAGGTCGTCCGAAAAACTGTTTTTT. Protein sequence: CASSQVRSSEKLFF.

This clone was observed a few times. The rearrangement uses TRBV10-3 and TRBJ2-1, with unresolved D. V lost 0 bases to trimming and J lost 10 bases, with 4 bases between them. CDR3 size: 11 residues. Germline assignment: CDR1 ENHRY and CDR2 SYGVKD. In DNA, the CDR3 is TGTGCCATCAGTGAGTCTGGCGAGCAGTTCTTC. Translation gives CAISESGEQFF.

This clone was counted between two and nine times. J is TRBJ2-1 and V is TRBV29-1, with 9 positions matching TRBD1. Germline V gene sequence: CDR1 SQVTM, CDR2 ANQGSEA. CDR3 size: 15 residues. V was pared by 3 bases and J by 3 bases, with 6 bases of the junction left unmatched. CDR3 DNA: TGCAGCGTTGACCCGACAGGGGGGAACTACAATGAGCAGTTCTTC. It encodes CSVDPTGGNYNEQFF.

This clone was detected a few times. The chain links TRBV4-2 to TRBJ1-1; D call uncertain. The CDR3 totals 13 residues. Germline CDR1 and CDR2: LGHNA and YNFKEQ. The V end was cut by 1 base, the J end by 3 bases, with 6 bases between. The CDR3 loop reads CASSQGRDTEAFF. The CDR3 DNA reads as TGTGCCAGCAGCCAAGGGAGAGACACTGAAGCTTTCTTT.

V usage is TRBV19 and J usage is TRBJ2-5; 10 bases are a match to TRBD2. With V trimmed by 5 bases and J by 0 bases, 21 bases remained unmatched. The CDR3 consists of 21 residues. In germline, CDR1 is LNHDA, CDR2 SQIVND (reference sequence). In DNA, the CDR3 is TGTGCCAGTAGTCCTCTTACGGGACTAGCGAACCCTCAAGGGTACCAAGAGACCCAGTACTTC. Its translation is CASSPLTGLANPQGYQETQYF. Supplemented by reference TRBV19 and TRBJ2-5, the full variable domain reads DGGITQSPKYLFRKEGQNVTLSCEQNLNHDAMYWYRQDPGQGLRLIYYSQIVNDFQKGDIAEGYSVSREKKESFPLTVTSAQKNPTAFYLCASSPLTGLANPQGYQETQYFGPGTRLLVL.

V and J are TRBV7-2 and TRBJ1-3; possibly TRBD1 for D (6 bases). The V end was cut by 5 bases, the J end by 1 base, with 18 bases between. Germline CDR1 and CDR2: SGHTA and FQGNSA. The CDR3 is 17 amino acids. The CDR3 here is CASSPGQPGPSGNTIYF. The CDR3 nucleotides read TGTGCCAGCAGCCCAGGACAGCCGGGCCCTTCTGGAAACACCATATATTTT. Filled out from reference TRBV7-2 and TRBJ1-3, the complete variable domain reads GAGVSQSPSNKVTEKGKDVELRCDPISGHTALYWYRQSLGQGLEFLIYFQGNSAPDKSGLPSDRFSAERTGGSVSTLTIQRTQQEDSAVYLCASSPGQPGPSGNTIYFGEGSWLTVV.

The table lists this clone with a few counts. This chain links TRBV30 with TRBJ1-1, with D unresolved. The V end lost 4 bases, the J end lost 1 base, and 13 bases lay between the germline ends. CDR1 is GTSNPN, CDR2 SVGIG, per germline (reference sequence). This CDR3 spans 14 amino acids. CDR3 in amino acids: CAWKFRVRNTEAFF. The CDR3 region has the DNA TGTGCCTGGAAATTTCGGGTCCGGAACACTGAAGCTTTCTTT.

V is TRBV11-2 and J is TRBJ2-1; a weak D match, TRBD2 (5 bases). Germline V gene data show CDR1 as SGHAT and CDR2 as FQNNGV. The CDR3 has 16 residues. V was pared by 2 bases and J by 3 bases, with 14 bases between. The CDR3 bases are TGTGCCAGCAGCTTAAGGAACGCGGGCGGCTACAATGAGCAGTTCTTC. Translated: CASSLRNAGGYNEQFF.

V and J are TRBV7-2 and TRBJ2-1; 9 bases align to TRBD2. The ends lost 5 bases at V and 1 base at J; junction bases unmatched: 3. CDR3 length equals 15 residues. Germline loops: CDR1 SGHTA, CDR2 FQGNSA. CDR3 in DNA: TGTGCCAGCAGCGCCGGACTAGCGTCCTACAATGAGCAGTTCTTC. It is translated as CASSAGLASYNEQFF.

This clone was counted only a few times. The V call is TRBV6-1, the J call TRBJ2-2, with D maybe TRBD2 (6 bases). Trimming left V 5 bases short and J 4 bases short, with 11 bases between. The CDR3 extends over 14 amino acids. CDR1 is MNHNS, CDR2 SASEGT, per germline. CDR3 sequence (DNA): TGTGCCAGCAGTTCGAGCGGGCTCACCGGGGAGCTGTTTTTT. Translation gives CASSSSGLTGELFF.

This clone has only a few counts. V gene TRBV7-2 combines with J gene TRBJ1-1, with 7 bases lining up with TRBD1. Losses at the gene ends were 5 bases for V and 3 bases for J; bases not matched to a gene: 9. The CDR3 totals 15 residues. Germline CDR1 and CDR2: SGHTA and FQGNSA. For the CDR3, the DNA is TGTGCCAGCAGCCATAGGGGGCGGGGATACACTGAAGCTTTCTTT. This translates into CASSHRGRGYTEAFF.

This clone has just a few counts. V gene TRBV15 combines with J gene TRBJ2-1, with D unresolved. The V gene lost 1 base and the J gene lost 7 bases, with 8 bases spanning the gap. Per germline, CDR1 LNHNV and CDR2 YYDKDF (reference sequence). This CDR3 is 13 amino acids long. CDR3 region: CATSRGDFNEQFF. In nucleotides, the CDR3 is TGTGCCACCAGCAGAGGTGACTTTAATGAGCAGTTCTTC.

The genes are TRBV7-2 and TRBJ2-7, with D uncertain. Germline assignment: CDR1 SGHTA and CDR2 FQGNSA. V lost 3 bases and J 0 bases, leaving 9 bases between the germline ends. The CDR3 totals 14 residues. The CDR3 is CASSLAANSYEQYF. CDR3 nucleotide sequence: TGTGCCAGCAGCTTGGCGGCTAACTCCTACGAGCAGTACTTC.

The rearrangement links TRBV19 to TRBJ2-3; 10 nucleotides agree with TRBD2. Germline values: CDR1 LNHDA, CDR2 SQIVND (reference sequence). This CDR3 comprises 15 residues. The ends lost 6 bases at V and 4 bases at J; junction bases unmatched: 7. This CDR3 is CASRDSGGRPDTQYF. The DNA of the CDR3 is TGTGCCAGTAGGGATAGCGGGGGGAGGCCAGATACGCAGTATTTT.

Only a few counts were recorded for this clone. This sequence joins TRBV7-3 and TRBJ2-2, with D maybe TRBD1 (5 bases). Looked up from germline, CDR1 is SGHTA and CDR2 is FQGTGA. Deletions cut 0 bases from V and 4 bases from J, with 9 bases between. CDR3 length: 15 residues. CDR3 amino acids: CASSLTRQSTGELFF. In nucleotides, the CDR3 is TGTGCCAGCAGCTTAACTCGACAGTCCACCGGGGAGCTGTTTTTT.

CDR3 region: CASSYVRGGYEQYF. For the CDR3, the DNA is TGTGCCAGCAGTTACGTCAGGGGTGGTTACGAGCAGTACTTC. The V and J genes are TRBV6-5 and TRBJ2-7, with TRBD1 as a possible D gene (6 bases). With 2 bases removed from V and 4 bases from J, the gap between germline ends came to 12 bases. The CDR3 totals 14 residues. From germline, CDR1 is MNHEY and CDR2 SVGAGI.

The chain combines TRBV4-3 with TRBJ2-1, with 9 nucleotides matching TRBD2. The V gene's germline CDR1 is LGHNA and CDR2 YSLEER. The CDR3 has 17 residues. V shed 3 bases and J 6 bases; nucleotides not matched to a gene: 12. The CDR3 region is CASSQLPGLAQTNEQFF. CDR3 nucleotide sequence: TGCGCCAGCAGCCAGCTCCCTGGACTAGCGCAAACCAATGAGCAGTTCTTC.

The V call is TRBV6-5, the J call TRBJ1-4; 9 positions match TRBD1. Germline-derived CDR1 and CDR2 are MNHEY and SVGAGI. The CDR3 loop spans 14 amino acids. V lost 5 bases and J lost 3; bases outside the gene matches: 1. The CDR3, as DNA: TGTGCCAGCAGTGGGACAGGGCCTAATGAAAAACTGTTTTTT. It codes for CASSGTGPNEKLFF.

This clone was counted at least ten times. The rearrangement uses TRBV4-3 and TRBJ2-4, with a possible D match to TRBD2 (7 bases). This CDR3 region has 14 residues. Germline loops: CDR1 LGHNA, CDR2 YSLEER. Between the trimmed V and J ends, which lost 0 bases and 6 bases, there was a span of 9 bases. For the CDR3, the DNA is TGCGCCAGCAGCCAAGATCGGGGGGCAAACATTCAGTACTTC. Translation gives CASSQDRGANIQYF.